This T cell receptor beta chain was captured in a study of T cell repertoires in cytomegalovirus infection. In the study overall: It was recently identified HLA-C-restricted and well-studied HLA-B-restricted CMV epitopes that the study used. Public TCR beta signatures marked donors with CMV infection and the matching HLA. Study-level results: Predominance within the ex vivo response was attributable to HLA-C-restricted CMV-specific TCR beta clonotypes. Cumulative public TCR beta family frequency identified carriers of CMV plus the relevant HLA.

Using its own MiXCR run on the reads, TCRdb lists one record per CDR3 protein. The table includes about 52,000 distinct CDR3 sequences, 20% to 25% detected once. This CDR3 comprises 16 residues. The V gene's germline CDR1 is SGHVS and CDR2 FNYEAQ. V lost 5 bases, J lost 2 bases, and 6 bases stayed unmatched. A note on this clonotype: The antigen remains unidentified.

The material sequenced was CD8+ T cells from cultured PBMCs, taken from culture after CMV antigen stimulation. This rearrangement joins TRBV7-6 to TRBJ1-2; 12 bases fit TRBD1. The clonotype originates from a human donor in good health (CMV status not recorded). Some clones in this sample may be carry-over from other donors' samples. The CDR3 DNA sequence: TGTGCCAGCAGCCCGGGACAGGGGGCTTCGAACTATGGCTACACCTTC. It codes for CASSPGQGASNYGYTF. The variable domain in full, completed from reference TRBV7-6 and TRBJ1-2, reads GAGVSQSPRYKVTKRGQDVALRCDPISGHVSLYWYRQALGQGPEFLTYFNYEAQQDKSGLPNDRFSAERPEGSISTLTIQRTEQRDSAMYRCASSPGQGASNYGYTFGSGTRLTVV.